This is a list of T cell receptor beta chains from one sample in a study of control samples from healthy donors and cancer patients. Sequenced by immunoSEQ multiplex PCR; TCRdb stores in-frame clones only, minus some. This table holds 130,000 or so clones, 92% found once. Material: blood. The receptors derive from a woman aged 45 to 65 in good health. Each CDR3 is given with its conserved first and last residue. Fields, in order: clone size, J gene, D gene, V gene, CDR3 protein, CDR3 DNA. The D gene is left open where the match is weak. Clone sizes are given selectively: once, few, many, or a class where the clone is expanded.

- | TRBJ2-7 | TRBD1 | TRBV5-1 | CASSPTQGASYEQYF | TGCGCCAGCAGCCCTACCCAGGGGGCGTCCTACGAGCAGTACTTC
- | TRBJ1-2 | TRBD1 | TRBV5-6 | CASSLSGTGSFHGYTF | TGTGCCAGCAGCTTGTCCGGGACAGGGTCTTTTCATGGCTACACCTTC
- | TRBJ2-1 | - | TRBV5-1 | CASSSGLLRGSYNEQFF | TGCGCCAGCAGCTCCGGTCTCCTCCGCGGCTCCTACAATGAGCAGTTCTTC
- | TRBJ2-2 | - | TRBV7-2 | CASSYIGGGELFF | TGTGCCAGCAGCTATATAGGGGGCGGGGAGCTGTTTTTT
- | TRBJ2-5 | TRBD2 | TRBV18 | CASSPPLAGAQETQYF | TGTGCCAGCTCACCACCGCTAGCGGGGGCGCAAGAGACCCAGTACTTC
once | TRBJ1-6 | - | TRBV6-5 | CASSYSRTSNSPLHF | TGTGCCAGCAGTTACTCCCGTACCTCCAATTCACCCCTCCACTTT
- | TRBJ1-1 | - | TRBV5-6 | CASSWVIWVTEAFF | TGTGCCAGCAGCTGGGTAATATGGGTAACTGAAGCTTTCTTT
- | TRBJ1-2 | - | TRBV29-1 | CSVAPGETSGYTF | TGCAGCGTTGCCCCAGGCGAGACTTCCGGCTACACCTTC
once | TRBJ2-1 | TRBD2 | TRBV3-1/TRBV3-2 | CASSQVILAGGNEQFF | TGTGCCAGCAGCCAAGTCATCCTAGCGGGTGGCAATGAGCAGTTCTTC
- | TRBJ1-1 | - | TRBV4-1 | CASSQQGQRTEAFF | TGCGCCAGCAGCCAACAGGGTCAGCGCACTGAAGCTTTCTTT
few | TRBJ2-1 | TRBD2 | TRBV6-2/TRBV6-3 | CASSFGLEGYNEQFF | TGTGCCAGCAGTTTTGGACTAGAAGGCTACAATGAGCAGTTCTTC
few | TRBJ2-3 | - | TRBV19 | CASTPGSAADTQYF | TGTGCCAGCACTCCGGGAAGCGCGGCCGATACGCAGTATTTT
- | TRBJ1-6 | TRBD1 | TRBV30 | CAWRGDRGSSPLHF | TGTGCCTGGAGGGGTGACAGGGGAAGTTCACCCCTCCACTTT
- | TRBJ1-5 | - | TRBV27 | CASGRSGNQPQHF | TGTGCCAGCGGGCGTTCGGGCAATCAGCCCCAGCATTTT
- | TRBJ1-2 | - | TRBV24-1 | CATSDPGQTYGYTF | TGTGCCACCAGTGATCCGGGACAAACCTATGGCTACACCTTC
once | TRBJ1-5 | - | TRBV27 | CASSPDRVNQPQHF | TGTGCCAGCAGTCCCGATCGGGTGAATCAGCCCCAGCATTTT
- | TRBJ1-1 | TRBD1 | TRBV5-1 | CASSYGTGGLNTEAFF | TGCGCCAGCAGCTATGGGACAGGGGGCCTGAACACTGAAGCTTTCTTT
- | TRBJ2-1 | - | TRBV7-9 | CASSLNAGEQFF | TGTGCCAGCAGTCTTAACGCGGGCGAGCAGTTCTTC
- | TRBJ1-2 | TRBD1 | TRBV27 | CASSAGTGVNYGYTF | TGTGCCAGCAGTGCGGGGACAGGGGTTAACTATGGCTACACCTTC
- | TRBJ1-2 | TRBD1 | TRBV2 | CARQGSYGYTF | TGTGCCAGACAGGGGTCCTATGGCTACACCTTC
once | TRBJ1-1 | TRBD1 | TRBV7-8 | CASSFPGGPAFF | TGTGCCAGCAGCTTTCCAGGGGGCCCAGCTTTCTTT
- | TRBJ1-3 | - | TRBV10-2 | CASSESRGNSGNTIYF | TGCGCCAGCAGTGAGTCGAGAGGGAACTCTGGAAACACCATATATTTT
- | TRBJ2-3 | TRBD2 | TRBV19 | CASKSPAGTSGGYTQYF | TGTGCCAGTAAGAGCCCGGCCGGGACTAGCGGGGGTTATACGCAGTATTTT
- | TRBJ2-3 | - | TRBV19 | CASSISRAEWENAQYF | TGTGCCAGTAGTATAAGTAGGGCAGAGTGGGAGAATGCGCAGTATTTT
- | TRBJ1-4 | TRBD1 | TRBV15 | CATSRGQNEKLFF | TGTGCCACCAGCAGGGGACAGAATGAAAAACTGTTTTTT
- | TRBJ2-2 | TRBD1 | TRBV19 | CATGTGSGPSNTGELFF | TGTGCCACCGGGACAGGGTCAGGACCATCGAACACCGGGGAGCTGTTTTTT
- | TRBJ1-5 | - | TRBV6-2/TRBV6-3 | CASSDRDQPQHF | TGTGCCAGCAGTGATAGGGATCAGCCCCAGCATTTT
- | TRBJ2-3 | - | TRBV24-1 | CATRGGGTDTQYF | TGTGCCACCAGAGGAGGGGGGACAGATACGCAGTATTTT
- | TRBJ1-4 | - | TRBV19 | CASSIRGRNEKLFF | TGTGCCAGTAGTATCCGGGGTAGAAATGAAAAACTGTTTTTT
- | TRBJ2-5 | - | TRBV2 | CASSEMGKTQETQYF | TGTGCCAGCAGTGAAATGGGGAAAACCCAAGAGACCCAGTACTTC
- | TRBJ1-2 | - | TRBV25-1 | CASSAAFTGSYGYTF | TGTGCCAGCAGTGCCGCCTTTACTGGCTCCTATGGCTACACCTTC
- | TRBJ2-7 | TRBD2 | TRBV18 | CASSLTRLAGYEQYF | TGTGCCAGCTCACTAACTCGACTAGCGGGATACGAGCAGTACTTC
- | TRBJ1-2 | - | TRBV5-8 | CASSFLGSRVKVDGYTF | TGTGCCAGCAGCTTTCTAGGATCCAGGGTAAAAGTCGATGGCTACACCTTC
- | TRBJ1-1 | - | TRBV19 | CASSGNAEAFF | TGTGCCAGTAGCGGGAACGCTGAAGCTTTCTTT
- | TRBJ1-6 | - | TRBV6-5 | CASSYFSRGSNSPLHF | TGTGCCAGCAGTTACTTTTCTCGAGGAAGTAATTCACCCCTCCACTTT
once | TRBJ2-3 | - | TRBV6-4 | CASSDSPGGDTQYF | TGTGCCAGCAGTGACTCTCCGGGCGGAGATACGCAGTATTTT
- | TRBJ2-5 | - | TRBV11-2 | CASSPRQTQYF | TGTGCCAGCTCCCCCCGTCAAACCCAGTACTTC
- | TRBJ1-5 | - | TRBV4-2 | CASSYTDSSNQPQHF | TGTGCCAGCAGCTACACGGACAGTAGCAATCAGCCCCAGCATTTT
- | TRBJ1-2 | - | TRBV28 | CASTPGGGYGYTF | TGTGCCAGCACTCCCGGTGGTGGCTATGGCTACACCTTC
- | TRBJ1-1 | TRBD1 | TRBV29-1 | CSVESGGAEAFF | TGCAGCGTTGAGTCAGGGGGTGCTGAAGCTTTCTTT
- | TRBJ1-1 | - | TRBV7-9 | CASSLMVTEAFF | TGTGCCAGCAGCTTAATGGTCACTGAAGCTTTCTTT
- | TRBJ2-7 | TRBD2 | TRBV5-6 | CASSLLTGGTSAYEQYF | TGTGCCAGCAGCTTACTGACAGGTGGGACTAGCGCCTACGAGCAGTACTTC
- | TRBJ2-5 | TRBD1 | TRBV3-1/TRBV3-2 | CASSQDRDRRETQYF | TGTGCCAGCAGCCAAGACCGGGACAGACGAGAGACCCAGTACTTC
- | TRBJ2-5 | TRBD2 | TRBV5-4 | CASSAGGGMAETQYF | TGTGCCAGCAGCGCCGGGGGGGGAATGGCCGAGACCCAGTACTTC
- | TRBJ1-5 | - | TRBV28 | CASSSPLGNQPQHF | TGTGCCAGCAGTTCCCCCCTAGGCAATCAGCCCCAGCATTTT
- | TRBJ2-3 | - | TRBV10-2 | CASIIDQGRETTTRTDTQYF | TGCGCCAGCATCATCGACCAGGGACGGGAAACTACTACTCGCACAGATACGCAGTATTTT
once | TRBJ2-7 | - | TRBV3-1/TRBV3-2 | CASSQGSLGNQYF | TGTGCCAGCAGCCAAGGGTCATTAGGTAATCAGTACTTC
- | TRBJ1-5 | TRBD1 | TRBV12-5 | CASGLTRTGFRQPQHF | TGTGCTAGTGGTTTGACCCGGACAGGGTTCCGTCAGCCCCAGCATTTT
- | TRBJ2-7 | - | TRBV2 | CASSDRNSYEQYF | TGTGCCAGCAGTGACAGGAATTCCTACGAGCAGTACTTC
- | TRBJ2-7 | - | TRBV2 | CASSQSYEQYF | TGTGCCAGCTCGCAGTCCTACGAGCAGTACTTC
- | TRBJ2-1 | TRBD2 | TRBV6-6 | CASSYSIGGSANEQFF | TGTGCCAGCAGTTACTCGATTGGCGGGAGCGCCAATGAGCAGTTCTTC
- | TRBJ2-5 | - | TRBV7-2 | CASSLGGIGETQYF | TGTGCCAGCAGCTTAGGAGGGATTGGAGAGACCCAGTACTTC
- | TRBJ1-2 | - | TRBV7-9 | CASSMMGTGYGYTF | TGTGCCAGCAGCATGATGGGAACAGGCTATGGCTACACCTTC